The 13 T cell receptor beta chains listed next were all sequenced from one sample in a study of blood T cell repertoires in COVID-19. The method was immunoSEQ multiplex PCR; TCRdb's version includes in-frame clones alone and lacks a portion of them. This sample yields 250,000 to 300,000 clones, of which 81% are seen a single time; under 3% belongs to the top ten. The sample taken for sequencing was peripheral blood. These receptors came from an older woman with active or convalescent COVID-19.

This clone has only one observation. This chain links TRBV21-1 with TRBJ1-2; the D segment call TRBD1 is taken from the table without a DNA check. TRBV21-1 is deemed a pseudogene. The CDR3 has 17 residues. DNA of the CDR3: TGTGCCAGCAGCAAAGGCGTCCCACGACAACTCAACTATGGCTACACCTTC. Protein product: CASSKGVPRQLNYGYTF.

V is TRBV10-1 and J is TRBJ2-5, with a possible D match to TRBD2 (5 bases). V lost 11 bases, J lost 4 bases, and 20 bases lay in between. The germline V gene encodes CDR1 WNHNN and CDR2 SYGVQD (reference sequence). The CDR3 contains 14 residues. The CDR3 DNA sequence: TGCGCCCATCCCGGGAAAGCTGGTCCAGAGACCCAGTACTTC. It translates to CAHPGKAGPETQYF.

The chain is built from TRBV5-3 and TRBJ1-2; TRBD1 might be the D (6 bases). TRBV5-3 is noted as an ORF with a role that remains uncertain. The V gene lost 4 bases and the J gene lost 8 bases, with 12 bases spanning the gap. This CDR3 has 12 residues. The CDR3 loop is CARSIRGWGYTF. The CDR3 coding sequence is TGTGCCAGAAGCATCAGGGGTTGGGGCTACACCTTC.

The chain links TRBV29-1 to TRBJ2-5; D may be TRBD2 (6 bases). The V and J ends lost 4 bases and 5 bases respectively, with 8 bases between them. CDR3 length equals 11 residues. The germline CDR1 and CDR2 sequences are SQVTM and ANQGSEA. The chain's CDR3 is CSVAGRETQYF. The CDR3, as DNA: TGCAGCGTTGCGGGGAGGGAGACCCAGTACTTC.

The chain employs TRBV29-1 and TRBJ2-7, with a possible D match to TRBD2 (8 bases). V gave up 6 bases and J gave up 0 bases, with 18 bases separating them. CDR3 size: 15 residues. Germline CDR1 and CDR2: SQVTM and ANQGSEA. CDR3 amino acids: CSVGGAGGYSYEQYF. CDR3 nucleotides: TGCAGCGTCGGGGGGGCAGGGGGTTACTCCTACGAGCAGTACTTC.

The J gene is TRBJ1-1, the V gene TRBV19; unclear D gene. CDR3 length: 14 residues. Germline CDR1 and CDR2: LNHDA and SQIVND (reference sequence). The V end was cut by 6 bases, the J end by 3 bases, with 14 bases between. The chain's CDR3 is CASRTVARDTEAFF. The CDR3 nucleotides are TGTGCCAGTAGGACCGTAGCGAGGGACACTGAAGCTTTCTTT.

The V call is TRBV6-6, the J call TRBJ2-7; 14 bases match TRBD2. The trim removed 0 bases at V and 2 bases at J, leaving 0 bases unmatched. CDR3 length equals 16 residues. Germline V gene data show CDR1 as MNHNY and CDR2 as SVGAGI (reference sequence). This chain's CDR3 is CASSYSTSGGAYEQYF. Written as DNA, the CDR3 is TGTGCCAGCAGTTACTCGACTAGCGGGGGGGCCTACGAGCAGTACTTC.

The J gene is TRBJ1-2, the V gene TRBV29-1, with TRBD1 matching over 8 bases. Trimming cost V 7 bases and J 5 bases; bases outside gene matches: 12. The CDR3 is 14 residues long. Germline CDR1 SQVTM, CDR2 ANQGSEA. The CDR3 here is CSAATGDGHYGYTF. CDR3 nucleotides: TGCAGCGCCGCGACAGGGGACGGCCATTATGGCTACACCTTC.

The genes are TRBV6-5 and TRBJ1-1, with 11 bases fitting TRBD1. The germline V gene has CDR1 MNHEY and CDR2 SVGAGI. Trimming cost V 5 bases and J 8 bases; bases outside gene matches: 7. The length of the CDR3 is 14 residues. The CDR3 loop is CASSRPDRGPEAFF. CDR3 bases: TGTGCCAGCAGTCGCCCGGACAGGGGGCCCGAAGCTTTCTTT.

The V call is TRBV9, the J call TRBJ2-7, with a possible D match to TRBD1 (6 bases). Germline V lookup: CDR1 SGDLS, CDR2 YYNGEE. V dropped 4 bases and J dropped 3 bases, with 23 bases sitting between them. The CDR3 length is 17 residues. The CDR3 nucleotides are TGTGCCAGCAGCCCACCCGAGACAGGACGGGACCACTACGAGCAGTACTTC. The encoded protein is CASSPPETGRDHYEQYF.

J is TRBJ2-1 and V is TRBV19, with 7 bases fitting TRBD2. CDR1 is LNHDA and CDR2 is SQIVND in the germline V gene (reference sequence). This CDR3 contains 15 residues. The J segment lost 2 bases and the V segment lost 5 bases, leaving 6 bases of the junction unmatched. The CDR3 sequence is CASSQSGAAYNEQFF. The CDR3 nucleotides read TGTGCCAGTAGTCAAAGCGGGGCCGCCTACAATGAGCAGTTCTTC.

The V gene is TRBV9, the J gene TRBJ2-3, with 8 bases identical to TRBD1. Germline trimming cut 4 bases from V and 0 bases from J; bases unmatched to any gene: 13. The CDR3 length is 18 residues. In germline, CDR1 is SGDLS, CDR2 YYNGEE. CDR3 sequence reads: CASSLRGGTGASTDTQYF. The CDR3, as DNA: TGTGCCAGCAGCCTCCGTGGGGGGACAGGAGCTAGCACAGATACGCAGTATTTT.

This chain connects TRBV6-5 to TRBJ1-5; D remains unclear. CDR1 is MNHEY, CDR2 SVGAGI, per germline. The V gene lost 6 bases and the J gene lost 6 bases, with 12 bases spanning the gap. The CDR3 length is 13 residues. The CDR3 nucleotides read TGTGCCAGCAGGGAGGGCGGCGGTCAGCCCCAGCATTTT. This translates into CASREGGGQPQHF.